A single sample gave rise to the 5 T cell receptor beta chains below, sequenced in a study of stem cell transplantation in POMP-related autoinflammatory disease (TCRdb year 2021). The time point label, read with the paper, signifies: before hematopoietic stem cell transplant. To prepare the library, the immunoSEQ multiplex PCR assay was applied. What TCRdb holds here is the immuneACCESS table cut down to in-frame rearrangements. Part of the clones is not present; checked against another copy, under half of the missing clones reflect an unresolved V gene, and the others are unexplained. Present in this sample are about 1,300 clones, approximately 86% of which were seen just once. The ten largest clones capture 4% to 5% of the sample. The material was CD4+ follicular helper T cells (Tfh) from PBMCs, obtained before stem cell transplantation. Read against the paper, the sample's cell subset or site label means: T follicular helper cells. All receptors come from a human donor with POMP-related autoinflammation and immune dysregulation (PRAID).

The gene calls are TRBV10-1 and TRBJ2-1, with 10 bases fitting TRBD1. CDR1 is WNHNN, CDR2 SYGVQD, per germline (reference sequence). The V gene end was trimmed by 6 bases and the J gene end by 7 bases; junction bases not matched to a gene: 6. The CDR3 is 14 residues long. The CDR3 sequence is CASSRDRGTNEQFF. CDR3 nucleotide sequence: TGCGCCAGCAGCCGGGACAGGGGTACGAATGAGCAGTTCTTC.

This sequence joins TRBV21-1 and TRBJ2-1; the D call TRBD1 from the table was never checked on the DNA. TRBV21-1 is termed a pseudogene. The CDR3 covers 18 residues. The CDR3 coding sequence is TGTGCCAGCAGCAAAGTGTCCTTAGGGCAGGGCCTTGACAATGAGCAGTTCTTC. Its protein product is CASSKVSLGQGLDNEQFF.

The chain recombines TRBV30 with TRBJ1-5; no firm D call. The germline V gene has CDR1 GTSNPN and CDR2 SVGIG (reference sequence). CDR3 length equals 13 residues. V lost 1 base and J lost 6, with 10 bases in between. The chain's CDR3 is CAWSEKAPQPQHF. CDR3 DNA: TGTGCCTGGAGTGAAAAGGCTCCTCAGCCCCAGCATTTT.

This sequence joins TRBV11-3 and TRBJ2-1; D unresolved. Germline V gives CDR1 SGHNT, CDR2 YENEEA. The V gene lost 0 bases and the J gene lost 7 bases, with 7 bases spanning the gap. The CDR3 is 13 residues long. CDR3 in DNA: TGTGCCAGCAGCTTAGATATTCTGAATGAGCAGTTCTTC. It codes for CASSLDILNEQFF. The full variable domain, in which reference TRBV11-3 and TRBJ2-1 provide the parts outside the CDR3, is EAGVVQSPRYKIIEKKQPVAFWCNPISGHNTLYWYLQNLGQGPELLIRYENEEAVDDSQLPKDRFSAERLKGVDSTLKIQPAELGDSAVYLCASSLDILNEQFFGPGTRLTVL.

This clone was observed a few times. This sequence joins TRBV5-1 and TRBJ2-7, with D possibly being TRBD2 (6 bases). CDR3 length equals 17 residues. Germline V gene lookup returns CDR1 SGHRS and CDR2 YFSETQ. V was pared by 3 bases and J by 3 bases, with 22 bases between. Written as DNA, the CDR3 is TGCGCCAGCAGCTGGGGTTGGGGAGGCGGGGCGATCTACGAGCAGTACTTC. Protein product: CASSWGWGGGAIYEQYF.